These 29 T cell receptor beta chains share one sample of origin, sequenced in a study of T cells in Graves' hyperthyroidism and ophthalmopathy. It was RNA transcripts that yielded the amplified TCR beta CDR3 regions. A set of HTBI primers served as the primers for a first-round RT-PCR of the TCR CDR3. TCRdb ran MiXCR on the multiplex PCR reads and lists one entry per CDR3 protein. The sample lists approximately 510,000 distinct CDR3 sequences; 20% to 25% were seen once. Sequencing input: blood. These TCRs come from a man between 18 and 29 years old with Graves' hyperthyroidism.

The chain uses TRBV12-3 or TRBV12-4 and TRBJ2-7; 7 bases are a match to TRBD1. The CDR3 runs to 15 residues. J gave up 4 bases and V 5 bases, and 11 bases lay outside the gene matches. CDR3 loop: CASSRNGAGGYEQYF. CDR3 bases: TGTGCCAGCAGTCGCAATGGGGCAGGGGGTTACGAGCAGTACTTC.

This clonotype came up a few times. The chain links TRBV20-1 to TRBJ2-2; 11 nucleotides line up with TRBD2. Germline V gene lookup returns CDR1 DFQATT and CDR2 SNEGSKA (reference sequence). The CDR3 has 18 residues. V lost 6 bases to trimming and J lost 2 bases; unmatched junction nucleotides: 14. The CDR3 is CSATTKVAGGINTGELFF. The CDR3 DNA sequence: TGCAGTGCCACGACTAAAGTAGCGGGGGGGATAAACACCGGGGAGCTGTTTTTT.

There are many counts of this clonotype. V is TRBV20-1 and J is TRBJ1-1, with D hard to call. This CDR3 is built from 14 residues. V lost 0 bases to trimming and J lost 8 bases, with 16 bases between them. Germline assignment: CDR1 DFQATT and CDR2 SNEGSKA (reference sequence). DNA for the CDR3: TGCAGTGCTAGAGATTGGAACAGAGAACTAGAAGCTTTCTTT. Translating gives CSARDWNRELEAFF.

This sequence joins TRBV9 and TRBJ1-2; 7 nucleotides align to TRBD1. With 3 bases clipped from V and 3 bases from J, the junction kept 14 bases outside the gene matches. From germline, CDR1 is SGDLS and CDR2 YYNGEE. The CDR3 is made up of 17 amino acids. In DNA, the CDR3 is TGTGCCAGCAGCGCTAAGACAACCGACAGGGACCACTATGGCTACACCTTC. Its protein product is CASSAKTTDRDHYGYTF. The complete variable domain, with remaining parts taken from reference TRBV9 and TRBJ1-2, reads DSGVTQTPKHLITATGQRVTLRCSPRSGDLSVYWYQQSLDQGLQFLIQYYNGEERAKGNILERFSAQQFPDLHSELNLSSLELGDSALYFCASSAKTTDRDHYGYTFGSGTRLTVV.

This chain connects TRBV24-1 to TRBJ1-2, with D tentatively TRBD1 (5 bases). With 2 bases removed from V and 6 bases from J, the gap between germline ends came to 9 bases. The germline CDR1 and CDR2 sequences are KGHDR and SFDVKD. This CDR3 spans 13 amino acids. The CDR3 is CATSDSIRDGYTF. CDR3 bases: TGTGCCACCAGTGATTCGATCAGGGATGGCTACACCTTC.

This clonotype was observed many times. The CDR3 DNA follows: TGTGCCTGGGCAGGGGAAGGCAATCAGCCCCAGCATTTT. Amino acids: CAWAGEGNQPQHF. This rearrangement joins TRBV30 to TRBJ1-5; maybe TRBD1 (6 bases). This CDR3 comprises 13 residues. Between the trimmed V and J ends, which lost 5 bases and 2 bases, there was a span of 10 bases. The germline CDR1 and CDR2 sequences are GTSNPN and SVGIG (reference sequence).

The chain links TRBV18 to TRBJ1-1, with D possibly being TRBD1 (6 bases). The CDR3 spans 16 residues. In germline, CDR1 is KGHSH, CDR2 LQKENI. V lost 5 bases to trimming and J lost 3 bases, with 19 bases between them. CDR3 region: CASSMTGVFGDTEAFF. The CDR3 coding sequence is TGTGCCAGCTCAATGACAGGAGTATTTGGTGACACTGAAGCTTTCTTT. Complete variable domain (other parts from reference TRBV18 and TRBJ1-1): NAGVMQNPRHLVRRRGQEARLRCSPMKGHSHVYWYRQLPEEGLKFMVYLQKENIIDESGMPKERFSAEFPKEGPSILRIQQVVRGDSAAYFCASSMTGVFGDTEAFFGQGTRLTVV.

This clonotype appeared many times. The chain recombines TRBV5-5 with TRBJ1-1; D uncertain. Trimming pared 5 bases from V and 2 bases from J, leaving 16 bases between. Germline values: CDR1 SGHKS, CDR2 YYEKEE (reference sequence). CDR3 length equals 15 residues. The CDR3 loop is CASSSGPFENTEAFF. As DNA, the CDR3 is TGTGCCAGCAGTTCCGGACCTTTCGAAAACACTGAAGCTTTCTTT.

This clonotype was observed many times. The chain is built from TRBV2 and TRBJ1-2, with 10 bases identical to TRBD1. V lost 2 bases, J lost 10 bases, and 4 bases stayed unmatched. Germline V CDR1 and CDR2: SNHLY, FYNNEI. This CDR3 is built from 13 residues. This chain's CDR3 is CASSETGQGFYTF. The CDR3 bases are TGTGCCAGCAGTGAAACGGGACAGGGGTTCTACACCTTC.

There are many counts of this clonotype. This rearrangement joins TRBV6-5 to TRBJ1-1, with D perhaps matching TRBD1 (5 bases). The V and J ends lost 3 bases and 1 base respectively, with 9 bases between them. This CDR3 is 14 amino acids long. The germline V gene encodes CDR1 MNHEY and CDR2 SVGAGI. CDR3 sequence: CASSYGATNTEAFF. The CDR3 DNA reads as TGTGCCAGCAGTTATGGGGCAACGAACACTGAAGCTTTCTTT.

This clonotype was detected many times. The chain recombines TRBV25-1 with TRBJ1-2; D is undetermined. The CDR3 extends over 12 amino acids. Germline-derived CDR1 and CDR2 are MGHDK and SYGVNS. V lost 3 bases to trimming and J lost 8 bases, with 10 bases between them. CDR3 in amino acids: CASSDRLAGYTF. The CDR3 DNA sequence: TGTGCCAGCAGTGATCGGCTAGCGGGCTACACCTTC.

As concerns this clonotype: One end of the junction is discordant with germline, which a read error may explain. The chain recombines TRBV5-1 with TRBJ2-2; D possibly matches TRBD1 or TRBD2 (5 bases each). Germline V gene sequence: CDR1 SGHRS, CDR2 YFSETQ. This CDR3 is built from 15 residues. The chain's CDR3 is CASSYGTANTGEPFF. CDR3 coding DNA: TGCGCCAGCAGCTACGGGACCGCGAACACCGGGGAGCCGTTTTTT.

This clonotype was counted ten times or more. This chain uses TRBV12-3 or TRBV12-4 with TRBJ1-5; D may be TRBD1 (6 bases). The V end was cut by 11 bases, the J end by 2 bases, with 13 bases between. The CDR3 sequence is 13 residues long. The CDR3 nucleotides read TGTGCCTGCGGCAGGGGTGGCAATCAGCCCCAGCATTTT. Translation gives CACGRGGNQPQHF.

This clonotype was counted only a few times. The V call is TRBV11-2, the J call TRBJ2-7; no clear D. Germline V gene data show CDR1 as SGHAT and CDR2 as FQNNGV. V lost 1 base and J 0 bases, leaving 7 bases between the germline ends. The CDR3 has 14 amino acids. For the CDR3, the DNA is TGTGCCAGCAGCTTAGTCCCTAACTCCTACGAGCAGTACTTC. Encoded protein: CASSLVPNSYEQYF.

The V gene is TRBV9, the J gene TRBJ1-1, with a possible D match to TRBD1 (5 bases). V was shortened by 1 base and J by 4 bases, with 11 bases between the two germline ends. Germline CDR1 SGDLS, CDR2 YYNGEE. This CDR3 has 14 amino acids. CDR3 DNA: TGTGCCAGCAGCGTAAGGGGCGGAGGCACTGAAGCTTTCTTT. Its protein is CASSVRGGGTEAFF. The full variable domain, completed using reference TRBV9 and TRBJ1-1, is DSGVTQTPKHLITATGQRVTLRCSPRSGDLSVYWYQQSLDQGLQFLIQYYNGEERAKGNILERFSAQQFPDLHSELNLSSLELGDSALYFCASSVRGGGTEAFFGQGTRLTVV.

This clonotype was picked up many times. The DNA for the CDR3 is TGTGCCAACAGCCTCGGGGGGGGCCTCGGCACTGAAGCTTTCTTT. It encodes CANSLGGGLGTEAFF. The chain recombines TRBV12-3 or TRBV12-4 with TRBJ1-1; possible D gene TRBD1, 6 bases. The CDR3 has 15 residues. The ends were cut back, 10 bases at V and 4 bases at J, with 22 bases in the middle.

This clonotype was counted at least ten times. This rearrangement joins TRBV20-1 to TRBJ1-2; D gene uncertain. The CDR3 is 13 amino acids. CDR1 is DFQATT, CDR2 SNEGSKA, per germline (reference sequence). The V gene lost 3 bases and the J gene lost 5 bases, with 13 bases spanning the gap. CDR3 sequence reads: CSARDQLIYGYTF. CDR3 bases: TGCAGTGCTAGGGATCAGCTCATATATGGCTACACCTTC.

This clonotype came up many times. The V gene is TRBV12-3 or TRBV12-4, the J gene TRBJ2-2; D uncertain. The germline V and J ends were trimmed by 2 bases and 0 bases, with 10 bases remaining between them. The CDR3 covers 16 residues. The CDR3 is CASSLWPGANTGELFF. In nucleotides, the CDR3 is TGTGCCAGCAGTTTATGGCCAGGTGCGAACACCGGGGAGCTGTTTTTT.

This clonotype appeared many times. This sequence joins TRBV2 and TRBJ1-2; D is unclear. V lost 1 base, J lost 1 base, and 7 bases lay in between. This CDR3 comprises 14 residues. In germline, CDR1 is SNHLY, CDR2 FYNNEI. CDR3 in DNA: TGTGCCAGCAGTGAAGATGCAGTTAACTATGGCTACACCTTC. It translates to CASSEDAVNYGYTF.

This clonotype was detected a few times. The chain links TRBV12-3 or TRBV12-4 to TRBJ2-5; no clear D. CDR3 length equals 14 residues. Trimming left V 4 bases short and J 1 base short, with 10 bases between. CDR3 region: CASSSRAPQETQYF. The CDR3, as DNA: TGTGCCAGCAGTTCACGGGCCCCCCAAGAGACCCAGTACTTC.

A single count supports this clonotype. The chain combines TRBV5-4 with TRBJ1-2, with D unresolved. Germline CDR1 is SGHNT and CDR2 is YYREEE (reference sequence). V gave up 7 bases and J gave up 2 bases, with 9 bases separating them. The CDR3 consists of 12 residues. CDR3 DNA sequence: TGTGCCAGCGTCCTGGACAACTATGGCTACACCTTC. This translates into CASVLDNYGYTF.

This clonotype was seen a few times. The chain joins TRBV5-4 to TRBJ1-1, with D possibly TRBD1 on 6 matching bases. CDR1 and CDR2 from the germline V gene are SGHNT and YYREEE (reference sequence). The CDR3 is 16 residues long. V dropped 0 bases and J dropped 7 bases, with 19 bases sitting between them. In DNA form, the CDR3 reads TGTGCCAGCAGCTTGGATATGGGCAGGGGAATTGGTGAAGCTTTCTTT. Its translation: CASSLDMGRGIGEAFF.

This clonotype was picked up many times. The rearrangement links TRBV6-4 to TRBJ2-2; D ambiguous. The CDR3 covers 14 residues. The V and J ends lost 0 bases and 3 bases respectively, with 5 bases between them. CDR1 is MRHNA and CDR2 is SNTAGT in the germline V gene. The CDR3 DNA follows: TGTGCCAGCAGTGACTCGATTGACACCGGGGAGCTGTTTTTT. This translates into CASSDSIDTGELFF.

The sample holds a few counts of this clonotype. A read error may explain this, as a much larger clone is one base away. The CDR3 does not close with the conserved phenylalanine or tryptophan, likely indicating a read error. V and J are TRBV10-3 and TRBJ1-1, with no clear D. Trimming pared 2 bases from V and 9 bases from J, leaving 7 bases between. The CDR3 is made up of 11 amino acids. Per the germline V gene, CDR1 is ENHRY and CDR2 is SYGVKD. The chain's CDR3 is CAISENRKAFS. Here the CDR3 DNA reads TGTGCCATCAGTGAGAACCGTAAAGCTTTCTCT.

This clonotype was picked up many times. V gene TRBV4-1 combines with J gene TRBJ1-5; D not resolved. Germline CDR1 reads MGHRA; CDR2 reads YSYEKL. The CDR3 extends over 15 amino acids. Deletions cut 2 bases from V and 0 bases from J, with 8 bases between. CDR3 loop: CASSQNGLSNQPQHF. The DNA of the CDR3 is TGCGCCAGCAGCCAAAACGGACTTAGCAATCAGCCCCAGCATTTT.

This clonotype was seen ten or more times. The chain combines TRBV11-2 with TRBJ2-7, with D possibly being TRBD2 (5 bases). Trimming removed 7 bases from V and 4 bases from J, with 20 bases in between. This CDR3 is built from 15 residues. CDR1 and CDR2 from the germline V gene are SGHAT and FQNNGV. CDR3 sequence: CASTDQDGLNYEQYF. Here the CDR3 DNA reads TGTGCCAGCACCGATCAGGACGGACTCAATTACGAGCAGTACTTC.

This clonotype has a count of ten or more. The rearrangement links TRBV6-1 to TRBJ1-5; the D is unclear. The length of the CDR3 is 12 residues. Germline lookup yields CDR1 MNHNS and CDR2 SASEGT. V was pared by 6 bases and J by 3 bases, with 6 bases between. For the CDR3, the DNA is TGTGCCAGCAGCAGACCCAATCAGCCCCAGCATTTT. Amino acid sequence: CASSRPNQPQHF.

This clonotype was seen many times. The V call is TRBV29-1, the J call TRBJ2-7; D could derive from TRBD1 or TRBD2 (5 bases each). Looked up from germline, CDR1 is SQVTM and CDR2 is ANQGSEA. The CDR3 has 13 amino acids. The germline V and J ends were trimmed by 5 bases and 4 bases, with 15 bases remaining between them. CDR3 sequence reads: CSVPGIEGYEQYF. The CDR3, as DNA: TGCAGCGTTCCGGGTATAGAGGGGTACGAGCAGTACTTC.

As for this clonotype: This may come from a read error, since a much larger clone is one base off. The rearrangement uses TRBV27 and TRBJ1-2; no clear D gene. This CDR3 has 14 amino acids. The germline V gene has CDR1 MNHEY and CDR2 SMNVEV (reference sequence). CDR3: CAGSPGSGNYGYTF. The CDR3 DNA reads as TGTGCCGGCAGTCCGGGATCGGGTAACTATGGCTACACCTTC.